A single sample gave rise to the 13 T cell receptor beta chains below, sequenced in a study of a mutant IDH1 vaccine in newly diagnosed glioma (dated by TCRdb to about 2021). For these TCRs, the target antigens are not known. Library preparation employed the immunoSEQ multiplex PCR assay. In its TCRdb copy, this immuneACCESS table keeps in-frame sequences only and misses some clones. Where compared with another copy, unresolved V genes explain less than half of these, and the others have no known cause. The sample includes 40,000 or so clones, with approximately 88% observed a single time. The ten largest clones represent 2% to 2.5% of the sample. The sample's time point, from its label and the paper: week 23, last vaccination. Each vaccine dose was 300 ug of a 20-mer mutant IDH1 peptide in Montanide, given subcutaneously with topical imiquimod. The specimen was PBMCs, collected from a glioma patient whose treatment included an IDH1 peptide vaccine. Source of these receptors: a woman aged 18-30 years with glioma. Some clones in this sample may be carry-over from other donors' samples.

The chain combines TRBV5-1 with TRBJ2-1, with TRBD2 matching 9 bases. Per the germline V gene, CDR1 is SGHRS and CDR2 is YFSETQ. Trimming removed 6 bases from V and 7 bases from J; junction bases left unmatched: 8. This CDR3 has 14 residues. CDR3 protein: CASNPSGVGNEQFF. Here the CDR3 DNA reads TGCGCCAGCAACCCTAGCGGGGTTGGGAATGAGCAGTTCTTC.

This chain uses TRBV19 with TRBJ2-3; possibly TRBD1 for D (6 bases). V was shortened by 6 bases and J by 3 bases, with 10 bases between the two germline ends. Germline V gene sequence: CDR1 LNHDA, CDR2 SQIVND (reference sequence). The length of the CDR3 is 13 residues. CDR3 residues: CASRVTGTDTQYF. CDR3 nucleotides: TGTGCCAGTAGGGTCACAGGGACAGATACGCAGTATTTT.

The chain carries TRBV6-5 and TRBJ1-5; no definite D call. This CDR3 spans 15 amino acids. Germline V CDR1 and CDR2: MNHEY, SVGAGI. Deletions cut 4 bases from V and 0 bases from J, with 10 bases between. CDR3 sequence: CASSSGGHSNQPQHF. CDR3 in DNA: TGTGCCAGCAGTTCGGGCGGTCATAGCAATCAGCCCCAGCATTTT.

This clone was counted only a few times. The chain joins TRBV5-1 to TRBJ1-2; D is unresolved. This CDR3 region has 13 residues. Germline CDR1 SGHRS, CDR2 YFSETQ. V lost 4 bases to trimming and J lost 0 bases, with 7 bases between them. The CDR3 is CASSIGSNYGYTF. The CDR3 DNA is TGCGCCAGCAGCATAGGGTCTAACTATGGCTACACCTTC. The full variable domain, completed using reference TRBV5-1 and TRBJ1-2, is KAGVTQTPRYLIKTRGQQVTLSCSPISGHRSVSWYQQTPGQGLQFLFEYFSETQRNKGNFPGRFSGRQFSNSRSEMNVSTLELGDSALYLCASSIGSNYGYTFGSGTRLTVV.

V and J are TRBV2 and TRBJ2-3, with TRBD1 matching 7 bases. Unmatched junction bases numbered 2, after V lost 0 bases and J lost 5 bases. CDR1 is SNHLY, CDR2 FYNNEI, per germline. This CDR3 is built from 14 residues. The CDR3 DNA follows: TGTGCCAGCAGTGAAGCCCCAGGGGGAGATACGCAGTATTTT. Translation: CASSEAPGGDTQYF.

The gene calls are TRBV2 and TRBJ1-5; D unresolved. The CDR3 runs to 14 residues. V shed 5 bases and J shed 6 bases, with 14 bases lying between them. CDR1 and CDR2 (germline): SNHLY, FYNNEI. CDR3 sequence reads: CASSIDTGGQPQHF. In DNA, the CDR3 is TGTGCCAGCAGTATAGACACTGGCGGTCAGCCCCAGCATTTT.

This clone was observed a handful of times. The chain couples TRBV7-9 to TRBJ1-1; D gene uncertain. The CDR3 is made up of 15 amino acids. The germline V gene encodes CDR1 SEHNR and CDR2 FQNEAQ (reference sequence). Trimming stripped 7 bases from V and 2 bases from J, with 17 bases between. The chain's CDR3 is CASTIPWQRNTEAFF. The DNA of the CDR3 is TGTGCCAGCACGATTCCGTGGCAGCGCAACACTGAAGCTTTCTTT.

The chain recombines TRBV5-5 with TRBJ2-5, with D hard to call. V lost 0 bases and J 4 bases, leaving 4 bases between the germline ends. Germline assignment: CDR1 SGHKS and CDR2 YYEKEE (reference sequence). This CDR3 spans 12 amino acids. The CDR3 DNA is TGTGCCAGCAGCTTGGCGGGAGAGACCCAGTACTTC. It codes for CASSLAGETQYF.

The CDR3 DNA reads TGTGCCAGCAGCTTACTGAACACTGAAGCTTTCTTT. Its translation: CASSLLNTEAFF. The chain combines TRBV7-9 with TRBJ1-1; no reliable D call. Germline values: CDR1 SEHNR, CDR2 FQNEAQ (reference sequence). The V and J ends lost 2 bases and 0 bases respectively, with 1 base between them. This CDR3 is 12 amino acids long. The complete variable domain, with remaining parts taken from reference TRBV7-9 and TRBJ1-1, reads DTGVSQNPRHKITKRGQNVTFRCDPISEHNRLYWYRQTLGQGPEFLTYFQNEAQLEKSRLLSDRFSAERPKGSFSTLEIQRTEQGDSAMYLCASSLLNTEAFFGQGTRLTVV.

In DNA, the CDR3 is TGTGCCAGCAGTCGTGGGGTTCTCTCCTACGAGCAGTACTTC. It is translated as CASSRGVLSYEQYF. V usage is TRBV9 and J usage is TRBJ2-7; the D is unclear. CDR3 length: 14 amino acids. Germline assignment: CDR1 SGDLS and CDR2 YYNGEE. Trimming left V 5 bases short and J 0 bases short, with 12 bases between.

This chain joins TRBV7-6 and TRBJ1-2, with D possibly matching TRBD1 (5 bases). The CDR3 is 15 amino acids. V was clipped by 5 bases and J by 4 bases, with 17 bases between them. Germline V gene data show CDR1 as SGHVS and CDR2 as FNYEAQ. The DNA of the CDR3 is TGTGCCAGCAGCCGCTCCGGGGGGGGACTCTATGGCTACACCTTC. It yields the protein CASSRSGGGLYGYTF.

This chain uses TRBV7-9 with TRBJ2-1; D could derive from TRBD1 or TRBD2 (6 bases each). Trimming stripped 4 bases from V and 6 bases from J, with 19 bases between. The V gene's germline CDR1 is SEHNR and CDR2 FQNEAQ (reference sequence). This CDR3 has 16 residues. The CDR3 loop reads CASSSWRDRGLNEQFF. CDR3 nucleotides: TGTGCCAGCAGCTCTTGGCGGGACCGGGGGCTCAATGAGCAGTTCTTC.

This sequence joins TRBV6-1 and TRBJ1-1; D perhaps matches TRBD1 (5 bases). Trimming took 6 bases from V and 5 from J, leaving 10 bases between them. Per the germline V gene, CDR1 is MNHNS and CDR2 is SASEGT. This CDR3 is built from 12 residues. The CDR3 nucleotides are TGTGCCAGCAGGGACATGCGGACTGAAGCTTTCTTT. Encoded protein: CASRDMRTEAFF.